The T cell receptor beta chain described here comes from a study of T-cell reconstitution after alpha-beta-depleted transplantation in children (TCRdb year 2016). Concerning the study at large: The study quantitatively tracked T-cell immune reconstitution after TCRalphabeta/CD19-depleted allogeneic hematopoietic cell transplantation in children using TCR repertoire profiling.

A remark on this clonotype: Its antigen is unknown. No much larger clone exists at a distance of one base, and base qualities are not known.

Library method: PCR. The reads were generated on an Illumina HiSeq 2500. TCR library preparation used molecular barcoding, with unique molecular identifiers applied to normalize quantification of the TCRbeta repertoire. TCRdb cleaned the public reads at Q25 with fastp, built clones with MiXCR and kept in-frame beta chains. Entries that share a CDR3 protein sequence are merged under the most common genes and DNA. For this sample there are roughly 790,000 distinct CDR3 sequences; roughly 16% appear just once. Together, the top ten hold around 5% of the sample. Overall results and qualifications from the work: Apparently early alphabetaT-cell count recovery about two months after transplant reportedly relied on only several hundred rapidly expanded clones derived from non-depleted graft cells. In some patients, the high TCRbeta diversity seen at day 60 was put down to recipient T cells and intrathymic progenitors that had survived conditioning. Hyperexpanded clone frequencies declined over subsequent months; after one year, T-cell counts and TCRbeta diversity were mostly attributed to newly produced T cells.

This specimen's treatment or condition label, per the study, means: allogeneic hematopoietic cell transplantation with graft depleted of TCRalphabeta T cells and CD19 B cells. The children who served as transplant recipients had been given grafts of TCRalphabeta/CD19-depleted allogeneic hematopoietic cells. Looking up the germline V gene yields CDR1 LGHNT and CDR2 FRNRAP. V was cut back by 6 bases and J by 4 bases, leaving a gap of 12 bases between them. The CDR3 contains 14 residues, cysteine and phenylalanine counted. Of the read, only the CDR3 DNA is kept; its 42 bases are in frame from base 1. The source is a male patient under 18 who had a stem cell transplant for acute lymphoblastic leukemia, so the T cells may come from the graft donor. Sequencing was performed on PBMCs, mostly from graft donor cells, taken 360 days after TCRalphabeta/CD19-depleted stem cell transplant. Recombination linked TRBV12-5 to TRBJ2-2; TRBD2 might be the D gene, on 5 matching bases. The CDR3 is CASGPNGVTGELFF. The sequence in DNA is TGTGCTAGTGGCCCCAACGGGGTCACCGGGGAGCTGTTTTTT.